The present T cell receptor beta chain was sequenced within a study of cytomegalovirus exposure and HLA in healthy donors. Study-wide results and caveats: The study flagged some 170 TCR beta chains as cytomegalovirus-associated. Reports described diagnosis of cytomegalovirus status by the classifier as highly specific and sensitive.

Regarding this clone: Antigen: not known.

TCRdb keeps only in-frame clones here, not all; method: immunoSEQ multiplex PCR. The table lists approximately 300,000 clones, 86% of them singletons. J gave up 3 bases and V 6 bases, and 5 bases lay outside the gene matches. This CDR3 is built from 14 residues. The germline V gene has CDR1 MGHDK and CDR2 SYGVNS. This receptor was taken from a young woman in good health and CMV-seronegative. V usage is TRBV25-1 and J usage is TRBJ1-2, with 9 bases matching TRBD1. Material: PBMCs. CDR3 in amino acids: CASSRTGVYYGYTF. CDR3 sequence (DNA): TGTGCCAGCAGCCGGACAGGGGTTTACTATGGCTACACCTTC.